These 29 T cell receptor beta chains share one sample of origin, sequenced in a study of CD8 T cells in Susac syndrome. The RNA input was about 0.5 to 1 ug, and it was reverse transcribed with random hexamers. TCRdb re-called the immunoSEQ multiplex PCR reads with MiXCR, one entry per CDR3 protein. The sample includes 350,000 to 550,000 distinct CDR3 sequences, more than 80% of them seen just once. The specimen sequenced was CD8+ T cells from PBMCs. The source of these receptors is a human donor with multiple sclerosis.

This chain links TRBV12-3 or TRBV12-4 with TRBJ1-5; D uncertain. The CDR3 consists of 13 residues. V lost 8 bases and J 3 bases, leaving 11 bases between the germline ends. The CDR3 nucleotides read TGTGCCAGCGGACCCAACCCCAATCAGCCCCAGCATTTT. This gives the protein CASGPNPNQPQHF.

This chain joins TRBV29-1 and TRBJ2-6, with TRBD1 matching over 8 bases. The germline V gene encodes CDR1 SQVTM and CDR2 ANQGSEA. The CDR3 length is 18 residues. Trimming took 6 bases from V and 1 from J; bases not matched to a gene: 14. In DNA form, the CDR3 reads TGCAGCGTCAAGACAGGGGTCTTAAGGACGTCTGGGGCCAACGTCCTGACTTTC. It encodes CSVKTGVLRTSGANVLTF.

This chain uses TRBV27 with TRBJ2-7, with TRBD1 matching over 8 bases. The CDR3 extends over 16 amino acids. Germline CDR1 MNHEY, CDR2 SMNVEV (reference sequence). The V and J ends lost 5 bases and 2 bases, in that order; junction bases with no gene match: 11. As DNA, the CDR3 is TGTGCCAGCAGTCAGCTTACGACAGGGGTTCCCTACGAGCAGTACTTC. Translated, it gives CASSQLTTGVPYEQYF.

The chain carries TRBV6-1 and TRBJ2-2, with D unclear. CDR1 MNHNS and CDR2 SASEGT come from the germline V gene. V was pared by 4 bases and J by 0 bases, with 15 bases between. The CDR3 loop spans 17 amino acids. The CDR3 loop reads CASSGPLRPTNTGELFF. For the CDR3, the DNA is TGTGCCAGCAGTGGACCCCTCAGGCCAACGAACACCGGGGAGCTGTTTTTT.

This clonotype is a singleton in its sample. The chain couples TRBV6-1 to TRBJ1-5, with no clear D. The CDR3 runs to 14 residues. Germline values: CDR1 MNHNS, CDR2 SASEGT. Trimming removed 6 bases at V and 7 bases at J, with 16 bases between. The CDR3 bases are TGTGCCAGCAGCCCGACTGCCGAGGGCCAGCCCCAGCATTTT. Encoded protein: CASSPTAEGQPQHF.

The J gene is TRBJ2-3, the V gene TRBV7-6, with D maybe TRBD2 (7 bases). From germline, CDR1 is SGHVS and CDR2 FNYEAQ. The CDR3 covers 15 residues. Trimming took off 1 base at V and 4 bases at J, with 12 bases between the two ends. The CDR3 loop reads CASSLEGGASDTQYF. Written as DNA, the CDR3 is TGTGCCAGCAGCTTAGAAGGGGGGGCATCAGATACGCAGTATTTT.

This chain links TRBV25-1 with TRBJ2-3, with 11 bases lining up with TRBD2. The CDR3 totals 18 residues. The germline CDR1 and CDR2 sequences are MGHDK and SYGVNS. The V segment lost 6 bases and the J segment 3 bases; nucleotides outside the gene matches: 14. The CDR3 nucleotides read TGTGCCAGCAGCCCATGGAAGGGCCCTAGCGGGGGGACAGATACGCAGTATTTT. Its translation: CASSPWKGPSGGTDTQYF.

This clonotype was seen only once. V usage is TRBV29-1 and J usage is TRBJ1-1, with TRBD1 as a possible D gene (5 bases). The CDR3 is 12 amino acids. In germline, CDR1 is SQVTM, CDR2 ANQGSEA. Here the CDR3 reads CLTRDGNTEAFF. The DNA for the CDR3 is TGCCTGACCCGGGACGGGAACACTGAAGCTTTCTTT.

The V gene is TRBV3-1, the J gene TRBJ2-7; D is ambiguous. The CDR3 has 15 residues. The V end lost 0 bases, the J end lost 4 bases, and 13 bases lay between the germline ends. Germline V gene sequence: CDR1 LGHDT, CDR2 YNNKEL (reference sequence). The CDR3 coding sequence is TGTGCCAGCAGCCAAGATTCCGGGTCCGTTTACGAGCAGTACTTC. Its protein is CASSQDSGSVYEQYF.

The chain carries TRBV7-9 and TRBJ2-3; 8 bases match TRBD2. The J segment lost 3 bases and the V segment lost 5 bases, leaving 10 bases of the junction unmatched. The CDR3 sequence is 16 residues long. The germline V gene has CDR1 SEHNR and CDR2 FQNEAQ (reference sequence). The CDR3 DNA reads as TGTGCCAGCAGCCGGCGGGGGGCAGGGTTGACAGATACGCAGTATTTT. It specifies CASSRRGAGLTDTQYF.

This clonotype was seen only once. This chain uses TRBV6-1 with TRBJ2-1, with a weak D call TRBD2 (5 bases). Trimming shortened V by 3 bases and J by 5 bases, and 14 bases separated the two germline ends. The CDR3 runs 15 residues. Germline CDR1 MNHNS, CDR2 SASEGT. CDR3 DNA sequence: TGTGCCAGCAGTGATTTCCCCGGGGAACACAATGAGCAGTTCTTC. Its protein is CASSDFPGEHNEQFF.

The rearrangement uses TRBV15 and TRBJ2-5, with a tentative D call TRBD2 (6 bases). This CDR3 comprises 17 residues. The germline gives CDR1 LNHNV, CDR2 YYDKDF (reference sequence). Trimming took off 6 bases at V and 4 bases at J, with 24 bases between the two ends. The CDR3 sequence is CATSRSVAGPMGETQYF. The CDR3 coding sequence is TGTGCCACCAGTAGGAGCGTTGCGGGACCGATGGGAGAGACCCAGTACTTC.

The chain is built from TRBV6-1 and TRBJ2-1, with TRBD1 as a possible D gene (6 bases). Looked up from germline, CDR1 is MNHNS and CDR2 is SASEGT. V lost 3 bases and J 9 bases, leaving 18 bases between the germline ends. This CDR3 is built from 15 residues. The chain's CDR3 is CASSERAEGVAEQFF. The CDR3 DNA follows: TGTGCCAGCAGTGAGAGGGCAGAGGGGGTAGCTGAGCAGTTCTTC.

The chain recombines TRBV9 with TRBJ1-1; D is unclear. Germline CDR1 reads SGDLS; CDR2 reads YYNGEE. There are 13 residues in the CDR3. Trimming took off 2 bases at V and 6 bases at J, with 11 bases between the two ends. In DNA, the CDR3 is TGTGCCAGCAGCGTGGTAGAGGGCCCTGAAGCTTTCTTT. This sequence encodes CASSVVEGPEAFF.

The rearrangement uses TRBV5-1 and TRBJ2-3; 10 bases are a match to TRBD1. Germline V gives CDR1 SGHRS, CDR2 YFSETQ. Trimming removed 6 bases from V and 5 bases from J; junction bases left unmatched: 12. The CDR3 totals 16 residues. The CDR3 coding sequence is TGCGCCAGCACTCCGGCCGGGACAGGGGTCGGAGATACGCAGTATTTT. Encoded protein: CASTPAGTGVGDTQYF.

This clonotype was seen only a few times. This chain joins TRBV27 and TRBJ1-5; no clear D gene. Trimming cost V 3 bases and J 7 bases, with 10 bases left between them. The CDR3 runs to 13 residues. In germline, CDR1 is MNHEY, CDR2 SMNVEV (reference sequence). CDR3 DNA: TGTGCCAGCAGTTTGATAACGGACCAGCCCCAGCATTTT. Translating it yields CASSLITDQPQHF.

The chain couples TRBV20-1 to TRBJ2-7; 7 nucleotides match TRBD1. Trimming removed 0 bases from V and 3 bases from J; junction bases left unmatched: 5. The length of the CDR3 is 14 residues. Germline lookup yields CDR1 DFQATT and CDR2 SNEGSKA (reference sequence). CDR3 loop: CSARDRDRVYEQYF. The CDR3 DNA sequence: TGCAGTGCTAGAGATAGGGACAGAGTCTACGAGCAGTACTTC.

The chain employs TRBV10-3 and TRBJ2-3, with 7 bases lining up with TRBD1. The ends lost 1 base at V and 1 base at J; junction bases unmatched: 5. There are 16 residues in the CDR3. Per the germline V gene, CDR1 is ENHRY and CDR2 is SYGVKD. CDR3 sequence: CAISEYLDRGTDTQYF. The DNA for the CDR3 is TGTGCCATCAGTGAGTACCTTGACAGGGGCACAGATACGCAGTATTTT.

V and J are TRBV9 and TRBJ2-3; perhaps TRBD2 as D (6 bases). The CDR3 has 15 residues. V was cut by 0 bases and J by 3 bases, with 11 bases left in between. CDR1 is SGDLS, CDR2 YYNGEE, per germline. The CDR3 region has the DNA TGTGCCAGCAGCGTAGAGGAGGGAGAGACAGATACGCAGTATTTT. Amino acids: CASSVEEGETDTQYF.

The DNA for the CDR3 is TGTGCCAGCAGCCGGACGACAGTCCCCGGAGGTGAAAAACTGTTTTTT. Protein product: CASSRTTVPGGEKLFF. The chain carries TRBV7-9 and TRBJ1-4; tentative D call: TRBD1 (5 bases). This CDR3 is 16 amino acids long. Germline V gene data show CDR1 as SEHNR and CDR2 as FQNEAQ (reference sequence). The germline V and J ends were trimmed by 5 bases and 7 bases, with 20 bases remaining between them.

This clonotype was seen only a few times. The CDR3 sequence is CASSLTSGTYNEQFF. DNA for the CDR3: TGTGCCAGTAGCCTGACTAGCGGGACCTACAATGAGCAGTTCTTC. This chain uses TRBV19 with TRBJ2-1; TRBD2 aligns across 11 bases. Germline V CDR1 and CDR2: LNHDA, SQIVND (reference sequence). This CDR3 is built from 15 residues. Trimming removed 6 bases from V and 2 bases from J; junction bases left unmatched: 3. The full variable domain, with the rest looked up from reference TRBV19 and TRBJ2-1, is DGGITQSPKYLFRKEGQNVTLSCEQNLNHDAMYWYRQDPGQGLRLIYYSQIVNDFQKGDIAEGYSVSREKKESFPLTVTSAQKNPTAFYLCASSLTSGTYNEQFFGPGTRLTVL.

This chain joins TRBV6-5 and TRBJ2-7; 8 bases fit TRBD1. Unmatched junction bases numbered 7, after V lost 0 bases and J lost 3 bases. CDR3 length: 16 residues. CDR1 is MNHEY and CDR2 is SVGAGI in the germline V gene. CDR3 residues: CASSYSPRQGLYEQYF. The CDR3 region has the DNA TGTGCCAGCAGTTACTCTCCTCGACAGGGGCTCTACGAGCAGTACTTC.

The chain uses TRBV7-7 and TRBJ2-2; D may be TRBD1 (6 bases). The V and J ends lost 8 bases and 3 bases respectively, with 13 bases between them. This CDR3 has 14 residues. Germline CDR1 is SSHAT and CDR2 is FNYEAQ (reference sequence). CDR3 residues: CASAPDSYTGELFF. DNA of the CDR3: TGTGCCAGCGCCCCGGACAGTTACACCGGGGAGCTGTTTTTT. Together with reference TRBV7-7 and TRBJ2-2, the CDR3 gives the full variable domain: GAGVSQSPRYKVTKRGQDVTLRCDPISSHATLYWYQQALGQGPEFLTYFNYEAQPDKSGLPSDRFSAERPEGSISTLTIQRTEQRDSAMYRCASAPDSYTGELFFGEGSRLTVL.

This sequence joins TRBV12-3 or TRBV12-4 and TRBJ2-3; D gene unclear. V was pared by 3 bases and J by 4 bases, with 17 bases between. The CDR3 covers 16 residues. The CDR3 DNA reads as TGTGCCAGCAGTTTCCAAATCCGGTCGGCCGCAGATACGCAGTATTTT. This translates into CASSFQIRSAADTQYF.

This chain links TRBV2 with TRBJ1-6; tentative D call: TRBD1 (5 bases). Trimming took off 8 bases at V and 10 bases at J, with 15 bases between the two ends. This CDR3 is 13 amino acids long. Germline assignment: CDR1 SNHLY and CDR2 FYNNEI. CDR3 in DNA: TGTGCCAGCTTCCAGGGCGGAAGATCACCCCTCCACTTT. Its protein product is CASFQGGRSPLHF.

The chain recombines TRBV4-1 with TRBJ2-7; D remains ambiguous. Between the trimmed V and J ends, which lost 3 bases and 5 bases, there was a span of 17 bases. CDR3 length equals 15 residues. Germline-derived CDR1 and CDR2 are MGHRA and YSYEKL. CDR3 region: CASSQTLQRVHEQYF. In DNA, the CDR3 is TGCGCCAGCAGCCAGACCCTACAACGGGTCCACGAGCAGTACTTC.

The rearrangement joins TRBV12-3 or TRBV12-4 to TRBJ1-1; D possibly corresponds to TRBD1 (6 bases). The CDR3 is 14 amino acids. Deletions cut 6 bases from V and 5 bases from J, with 16 bases between. The CDR3 protein is CASSLGAGLTEAFF. For the CDR3, the DNA is TGTGCCAGCAGCCTGGGGGCAGGGCTAACTGAAGCTTTCTTT.

The chain couples TRBV6-2 or TRBV6-3 to TRBJ2-3, with D possibly matching TRBD1 (6 bases). CDR1 is MNHEY and CDR2 is SVGEGT in the germline V gene. The CDR3 contains 14 residues. The V end was cut by 6 bases, the J end by 2 bases, with 12 bases between. The CDR3 DNA sequence: TGTGCCAGCAGCAGGGACACCTACACAGATACGCAGTATTTT. This gives the protein CASSRDTYTDTQYF.

The chain joins TRBV7-8 to TRBJ2-3, with 12 positions matching TRBD2. Trimming took 0 bases from V and 4 from J; bases not matched to a gene: 11. The CDR3 is 19 amino acids. The germline gives CDR1 SGHVS, CDR2 FQNEAQ. The CDR3 bases are TGTGCCAGCAGCTTAGCACTCGGGAGACTAGCGGGAGCAGCAGATACGCAGTATTTT. Protein product: CASSLALGRLAGAADTQYF.